Detailed here is one TCR beta chain. Its antigen is as yet unknown. TCRdb processed the 5' RACE reads anew with MiXCR; each CDR3 protein has one entry. Seen here are about 470,000 distinct CDR3 sequences, about 23% observed once, and the top ten hold around 13%. The entry originates in a study of T-cell memory formation after mild COVID-19. Study-wide context: Most TCR clusters belonged to a single donor.

The CDR3 covers 14 residues. Trimming stripped 2 bases from V and 1 base from J, with 6 bases between. In germline, CDR1 is MNHNY, CDR2 SVGAGI (reference sequence). The study's findings and limits: There was a balanced CD4/CD8 profile in clones contracting day 15 to 85, and later expanders leaned CD4+. Detection of some responders pre-infection suggested pre-existing cross-reactive memory T cells participated. Contracting CD8+ clones were enriched in EMRA, CD4+ mainly in CM and EM.

The sequenced sample was PBMCs or a T cell subset sorted from them (not recorded which). The chain combines TRBV6-6 with TRBJ1-5, with D unclear. This TCR was sampled from an adult woman who had mild COVID-19 (a few samples of this study predate the infection). Cell type and time point are not known. This CDR3 reads CASSYRNSNQPQHF. CDR3 DNA sequence: TGTGCCAGCAGTTACAGAAACAGCAATCAGCCCCAGCATTTT.